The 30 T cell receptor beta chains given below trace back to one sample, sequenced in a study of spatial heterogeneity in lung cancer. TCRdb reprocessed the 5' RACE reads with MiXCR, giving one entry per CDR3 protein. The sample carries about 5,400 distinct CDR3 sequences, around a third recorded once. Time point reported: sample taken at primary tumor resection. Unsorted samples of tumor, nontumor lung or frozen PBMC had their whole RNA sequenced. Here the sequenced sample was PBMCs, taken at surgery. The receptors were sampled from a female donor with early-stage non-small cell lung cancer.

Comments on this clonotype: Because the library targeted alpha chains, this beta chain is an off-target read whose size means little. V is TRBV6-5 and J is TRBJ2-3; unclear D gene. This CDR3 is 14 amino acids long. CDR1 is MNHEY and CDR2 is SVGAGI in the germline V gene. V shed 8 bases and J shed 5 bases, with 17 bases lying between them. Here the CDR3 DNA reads TGTGCCAGCCGGATGTCAGGAGCCTTAGATACGCAGTATTTT. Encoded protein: CASRMSGALDTQYF.

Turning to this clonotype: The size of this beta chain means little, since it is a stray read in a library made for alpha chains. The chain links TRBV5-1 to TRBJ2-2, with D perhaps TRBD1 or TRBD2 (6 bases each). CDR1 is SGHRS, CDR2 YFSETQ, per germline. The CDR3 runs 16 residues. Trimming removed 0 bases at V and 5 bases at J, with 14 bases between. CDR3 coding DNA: TGCGCCAGCAGCTTGGACCACCGGGGGCAAACCGGGGAGCTGTTTTTT. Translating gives CASSLDHRGQTGELFF.

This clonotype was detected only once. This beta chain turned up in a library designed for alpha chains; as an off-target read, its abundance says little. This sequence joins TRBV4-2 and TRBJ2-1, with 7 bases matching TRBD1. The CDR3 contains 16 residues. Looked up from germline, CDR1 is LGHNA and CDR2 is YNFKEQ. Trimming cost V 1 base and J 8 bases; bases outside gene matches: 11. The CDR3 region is CASSQVSGTEFDEQFF. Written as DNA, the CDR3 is TGTGCCAGCAGCCAAGTCTCCGGGACAGAGTTCGATGAGCAGTTCTTC.

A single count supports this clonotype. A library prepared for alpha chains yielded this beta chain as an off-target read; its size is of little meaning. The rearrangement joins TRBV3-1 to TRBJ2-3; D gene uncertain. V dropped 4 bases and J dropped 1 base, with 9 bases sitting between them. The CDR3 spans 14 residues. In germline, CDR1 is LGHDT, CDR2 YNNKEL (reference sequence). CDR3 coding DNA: TGTGCCAGCAGCCGAGCGACTGGCACAGATACGCAGTATTTT. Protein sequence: CASSRATGTDTQYF.

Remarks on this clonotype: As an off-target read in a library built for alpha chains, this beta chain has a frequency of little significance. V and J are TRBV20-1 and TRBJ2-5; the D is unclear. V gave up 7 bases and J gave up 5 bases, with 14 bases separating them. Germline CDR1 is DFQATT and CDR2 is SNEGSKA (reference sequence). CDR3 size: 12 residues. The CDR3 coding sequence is TGCAGTGTCAACGCAGGTGGGGAGACCCAGTACTTC. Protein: CSVNAGGETQYF.

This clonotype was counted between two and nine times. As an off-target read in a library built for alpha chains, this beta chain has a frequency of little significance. CDR3 region: CASSPTEIGVPTGELFF. In DNA, the CDR3 is TGCGCCAGCAGCCCCACCGAGATCGGGGTTCCCACCGGGGAGCTGTTTTTT. The J gene is TRBJ2-2, the V gene TRBV4-1; D may be TRBD2 (5 bases). V lost 4 bases and J 4 bases, leaving 19 bases between the germline ends. CDR1 and CDR2 (germline): MGHRA, YSYEKL. This CDR3 region has 17 residues.

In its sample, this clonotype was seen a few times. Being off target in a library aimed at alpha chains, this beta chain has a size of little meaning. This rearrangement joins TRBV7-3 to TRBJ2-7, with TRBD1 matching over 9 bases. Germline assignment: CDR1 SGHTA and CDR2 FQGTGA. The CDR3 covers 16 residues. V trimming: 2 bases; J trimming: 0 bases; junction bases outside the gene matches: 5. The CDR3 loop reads CASSLLGTGSSYEQYF. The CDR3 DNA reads TGTGCCAGCAGCTTATTGGGGACAGGGAGCTCCTACGAGCAGTACTTC. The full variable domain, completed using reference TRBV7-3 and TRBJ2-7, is GAGVSQTPSNKVTEKGKYVELRCDPISGHTALYWYRQSLGQGPEFLIYFQGTGAADDSGLPNDRFFAVRPEGSVSTLKIQRTERGDSAVYLCASSLLGTGSSYEQYFGPGTRLTVT.

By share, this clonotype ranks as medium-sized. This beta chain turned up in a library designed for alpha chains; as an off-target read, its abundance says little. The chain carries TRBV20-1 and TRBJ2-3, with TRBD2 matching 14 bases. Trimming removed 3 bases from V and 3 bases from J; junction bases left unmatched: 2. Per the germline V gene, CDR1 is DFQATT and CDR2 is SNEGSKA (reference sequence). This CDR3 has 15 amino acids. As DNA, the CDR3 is TGCAGTGCTAGTCGGACTAGCGGGGGGACAGATACGCAGTATTTT. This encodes CSASRTSGGTDTQYF.

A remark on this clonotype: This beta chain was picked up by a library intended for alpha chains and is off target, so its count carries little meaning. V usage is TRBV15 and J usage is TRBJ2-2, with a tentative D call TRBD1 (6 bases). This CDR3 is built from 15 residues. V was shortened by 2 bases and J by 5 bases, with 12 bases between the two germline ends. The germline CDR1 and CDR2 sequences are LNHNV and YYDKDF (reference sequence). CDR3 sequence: CATSRQGLRTGELFF. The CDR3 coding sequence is TGTGCCACCAGCAGACAGGGGTTGAGGACCGGGGAGCTGTTTTTT.

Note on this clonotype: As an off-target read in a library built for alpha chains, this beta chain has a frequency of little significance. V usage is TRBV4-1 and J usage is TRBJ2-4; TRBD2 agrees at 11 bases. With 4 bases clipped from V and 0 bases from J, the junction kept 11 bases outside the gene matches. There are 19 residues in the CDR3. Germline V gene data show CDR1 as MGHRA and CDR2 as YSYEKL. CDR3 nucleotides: TGCGCCAGCAGCCCACTGACTAGCGGGGACCCTTTAGCCAAAAACATTCAGTACTTC. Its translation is CASSPLTSGDPLAKNIQYF.

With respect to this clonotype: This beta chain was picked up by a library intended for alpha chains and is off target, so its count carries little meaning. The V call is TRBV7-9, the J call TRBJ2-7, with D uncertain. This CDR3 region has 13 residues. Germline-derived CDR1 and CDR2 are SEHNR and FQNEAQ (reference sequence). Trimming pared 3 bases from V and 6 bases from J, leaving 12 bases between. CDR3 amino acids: CASSFAPRSEQYF. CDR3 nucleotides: TGTGCCAGCAGCTTCGCTCCCCGATCCGAGCAGTACTTC.

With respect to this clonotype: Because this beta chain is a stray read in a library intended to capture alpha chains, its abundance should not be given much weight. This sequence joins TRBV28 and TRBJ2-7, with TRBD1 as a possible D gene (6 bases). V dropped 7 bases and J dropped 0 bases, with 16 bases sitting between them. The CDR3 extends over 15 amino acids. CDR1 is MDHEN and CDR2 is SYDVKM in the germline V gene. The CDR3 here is CASTSPGASSYEQYF. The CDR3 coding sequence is TGTGCCAGCACCTCCCCAGGGGCAAGCTCCTACGAGCAGTACTTC.

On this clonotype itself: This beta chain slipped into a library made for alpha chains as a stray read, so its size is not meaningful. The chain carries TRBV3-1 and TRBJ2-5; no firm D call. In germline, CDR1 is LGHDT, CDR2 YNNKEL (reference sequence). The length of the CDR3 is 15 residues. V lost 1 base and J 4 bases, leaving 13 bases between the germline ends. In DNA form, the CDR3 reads TGTGCCAGCAGCCAAGGATCCAGCAGTGGAGAGACCCAGTACTTC. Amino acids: CASSQGSSSGETQYF.

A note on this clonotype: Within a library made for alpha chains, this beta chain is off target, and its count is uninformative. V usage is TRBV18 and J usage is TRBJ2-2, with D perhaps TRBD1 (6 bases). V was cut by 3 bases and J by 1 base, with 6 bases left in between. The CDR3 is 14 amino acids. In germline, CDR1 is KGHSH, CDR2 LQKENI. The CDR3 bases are TGTGCCAGCTCACCGGGACAGAACACCGGGGAGCTGTTTTTT. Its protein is CASSPGQNTGELFF.

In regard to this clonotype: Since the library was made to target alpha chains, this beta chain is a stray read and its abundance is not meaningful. CDR3 sequence: CASSEGAIRNSYEQYF. The CDR3 region has the DNA TGTGCCAGCAGTGAAGGAGCTATACGAAACTCCTACGAGCAGTACTTC. The rearrangement joins TRBV2 to TRBJ2-7; D not certain. CDR1 and CDR2 from the germline V gene are SNHLY and FYNNEI. The V end was cut by 1 base, the J end by 0 bases, with 13 bases between. CDR3 size: 16 residues.

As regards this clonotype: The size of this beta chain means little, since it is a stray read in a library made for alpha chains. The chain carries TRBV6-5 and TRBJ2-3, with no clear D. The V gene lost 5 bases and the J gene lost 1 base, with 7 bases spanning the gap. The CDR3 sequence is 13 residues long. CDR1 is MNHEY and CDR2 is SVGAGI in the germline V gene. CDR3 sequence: CASSKRCTDTQYF. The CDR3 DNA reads TGTGCCAGCAGTAAACGGTGCACAGATACGCAGTATTTT.

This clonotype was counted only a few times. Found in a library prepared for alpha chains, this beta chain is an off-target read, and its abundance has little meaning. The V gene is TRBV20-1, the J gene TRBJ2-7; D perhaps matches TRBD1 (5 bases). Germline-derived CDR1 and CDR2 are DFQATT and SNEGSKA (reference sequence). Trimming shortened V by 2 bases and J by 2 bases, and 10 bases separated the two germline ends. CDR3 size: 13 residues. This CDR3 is CSARQGLPYEQYF. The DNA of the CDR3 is TGCAGTGCTAGACAGGGTCTCCCCTACGAGCAGTACTTC.

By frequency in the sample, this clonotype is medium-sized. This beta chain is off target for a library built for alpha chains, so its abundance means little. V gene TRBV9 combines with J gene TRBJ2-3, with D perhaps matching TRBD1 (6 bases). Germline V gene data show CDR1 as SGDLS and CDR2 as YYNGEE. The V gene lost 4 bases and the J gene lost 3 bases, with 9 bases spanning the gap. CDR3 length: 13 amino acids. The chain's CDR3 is CASSRGMTDTQYF. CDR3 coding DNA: TGTGCCAGCAGCAGGGGGATGACAGATACGCAGTATTTT.

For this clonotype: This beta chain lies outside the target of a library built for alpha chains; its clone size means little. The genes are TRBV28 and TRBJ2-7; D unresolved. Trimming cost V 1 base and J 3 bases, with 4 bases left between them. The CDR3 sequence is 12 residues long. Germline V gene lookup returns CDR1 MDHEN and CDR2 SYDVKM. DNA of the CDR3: TGTGCCAGCAGTTTATCCCGCTACGAGCAGTACTTC. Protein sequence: CASSLSRYEQYF. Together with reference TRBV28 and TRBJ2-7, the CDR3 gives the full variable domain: DVKVTQSSRYLVKRTGEKVFLECVQDMDHENMFWYRQDPGLGLRLIYFSYDVKMKEKGDIPEGYSVSREKKERFSLILESASTNQTSMYLCASSLSRYEQYFGPGTRLTVT.

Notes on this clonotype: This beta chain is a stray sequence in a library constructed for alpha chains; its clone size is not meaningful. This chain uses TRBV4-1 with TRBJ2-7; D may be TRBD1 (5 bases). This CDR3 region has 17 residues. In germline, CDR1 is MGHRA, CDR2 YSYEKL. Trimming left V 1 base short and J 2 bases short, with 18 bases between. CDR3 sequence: CASSQVIQQGRAYEQYF. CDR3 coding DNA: TGCGCCAGCAGCCAAGTAATCCAGCAGGGAAGGGCCTACGAGCAGTACTTC.

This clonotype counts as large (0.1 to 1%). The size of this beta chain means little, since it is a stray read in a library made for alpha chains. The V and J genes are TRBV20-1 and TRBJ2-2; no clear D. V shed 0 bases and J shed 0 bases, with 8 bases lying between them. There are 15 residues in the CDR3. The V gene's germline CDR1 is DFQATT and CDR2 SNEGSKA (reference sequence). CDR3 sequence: CSARDLTTNTGELFF. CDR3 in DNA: TGCAGTGCTAGAGATCTGACGACGAACACCGGGGAGCTGTTTTTT.

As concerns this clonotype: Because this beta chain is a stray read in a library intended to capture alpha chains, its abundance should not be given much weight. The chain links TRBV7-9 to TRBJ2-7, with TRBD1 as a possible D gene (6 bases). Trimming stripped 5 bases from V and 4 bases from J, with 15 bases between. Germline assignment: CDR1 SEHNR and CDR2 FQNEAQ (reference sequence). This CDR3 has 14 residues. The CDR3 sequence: CASSPLDRRYEQYF. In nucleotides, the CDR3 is TGTGCCAGCAGCCCTCTTGACAGGAGGTACGAGCAGTACTTC.

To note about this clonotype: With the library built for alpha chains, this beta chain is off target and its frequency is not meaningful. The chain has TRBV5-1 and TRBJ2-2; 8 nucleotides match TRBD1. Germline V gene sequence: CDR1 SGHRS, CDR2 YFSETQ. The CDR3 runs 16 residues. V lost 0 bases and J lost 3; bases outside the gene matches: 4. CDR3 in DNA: TGCGCCAGCAGCTTGGCAGGGGGCCCGGACACCGGGGAGCTGTTTTTT. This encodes CASSLAGGPDTGELFF.

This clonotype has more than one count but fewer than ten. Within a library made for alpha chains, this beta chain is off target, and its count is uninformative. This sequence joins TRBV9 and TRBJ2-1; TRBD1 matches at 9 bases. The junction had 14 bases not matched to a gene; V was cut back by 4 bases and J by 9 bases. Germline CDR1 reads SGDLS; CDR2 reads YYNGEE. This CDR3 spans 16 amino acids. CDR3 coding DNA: TGTGCCAGCAGCCCCCACAGGGGGCAGGGGAATAGTGAGCAGTTCTTC. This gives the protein CASSPHRGQGNSEQFF.

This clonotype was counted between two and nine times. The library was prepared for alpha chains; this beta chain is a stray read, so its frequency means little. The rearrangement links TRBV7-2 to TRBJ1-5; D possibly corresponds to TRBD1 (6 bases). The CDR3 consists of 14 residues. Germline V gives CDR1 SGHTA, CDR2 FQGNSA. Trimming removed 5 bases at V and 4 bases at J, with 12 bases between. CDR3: CASSLGQSNQPQHF. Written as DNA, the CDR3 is TGTGCCAGCAGCCTTGGACAGAGTAATCAGCCCCAGCATTTT.

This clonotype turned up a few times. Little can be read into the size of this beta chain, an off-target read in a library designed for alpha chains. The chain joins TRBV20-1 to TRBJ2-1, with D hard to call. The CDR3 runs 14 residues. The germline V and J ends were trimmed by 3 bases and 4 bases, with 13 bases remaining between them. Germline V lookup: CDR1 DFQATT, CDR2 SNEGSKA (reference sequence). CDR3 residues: CSARVAIGYNEQFF. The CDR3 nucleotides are TGCAGTGCTAGGGTCGCTATAGGGTACAATGAGCAGTTCTTC.

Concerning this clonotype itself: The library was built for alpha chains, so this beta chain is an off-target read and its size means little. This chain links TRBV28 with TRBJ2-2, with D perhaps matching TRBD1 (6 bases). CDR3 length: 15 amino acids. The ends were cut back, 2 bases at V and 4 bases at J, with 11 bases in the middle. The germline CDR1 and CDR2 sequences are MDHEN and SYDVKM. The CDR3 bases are TGTGCCAGCAGTTTAGCGAAAGGGGGCACCGGGGAGCTGTTTTTT. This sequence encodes CASSLAKGGTGELFF.

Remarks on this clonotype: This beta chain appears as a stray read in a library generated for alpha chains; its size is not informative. CDR3: CASRSAADTQYF. CDR3 nucleotides: TGTGCCAGCCGTTCAGCGGCCGATACGCAGTATTTT. The V and J genes are TRBV27 and TRBJ2-3; maybe TRBD2 (5 bases). CDR1 is MNHEY, CDR2 SMNVEV, per germline (reference sequence). V was shortened by 8 bases and J by 6 bases, with 12 bases between the two germline ends. The CDR3 loop spans 12 amino acids.

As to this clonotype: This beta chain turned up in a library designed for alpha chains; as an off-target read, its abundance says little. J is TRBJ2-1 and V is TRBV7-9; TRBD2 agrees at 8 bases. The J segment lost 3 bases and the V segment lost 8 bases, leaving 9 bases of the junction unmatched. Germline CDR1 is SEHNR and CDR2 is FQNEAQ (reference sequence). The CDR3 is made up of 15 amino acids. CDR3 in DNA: TGTGCCAGCGACACGGGTAGCGGGGACTACAATGAGCAGTTCTTC. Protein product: CASDTGSGDYNEQFF.

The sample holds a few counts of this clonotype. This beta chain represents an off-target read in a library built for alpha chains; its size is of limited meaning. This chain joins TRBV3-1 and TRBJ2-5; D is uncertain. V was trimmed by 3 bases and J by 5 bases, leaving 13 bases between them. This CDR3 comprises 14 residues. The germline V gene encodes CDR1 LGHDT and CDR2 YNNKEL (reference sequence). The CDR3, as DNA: TGTGCCAGCAGCCAGTGGGATAGTCAGGAGACCCAGTACTTC. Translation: CASSQWDSQETQYF.